This entry describes one T cell receptor beta chain. In the study's own analysis: Counts of nucleated cells, estimated from reference gene primer amplification, were obtained. Data came from immunoSEQ multiplex PCR; TCRdb stores just in-frame clones and leaves some out. For V, J and clone size, that table is used; D and trimming come from the DNA. The sample carries under 45,000 clones, 83% recorded once. The source of the sample is a study of blood T cell repertoires in COVID-19. At the level of the study: Researchers got acute and convalescent COVID-19 samples from the United States, Italy and Spain. PBMCs, B-cell-depleted T cells, or T cells provided the cDNA or gDNA that made up the material.

The ends lost 5 bases at V and 5 bases at J; junction bases unmatched: 8. This CDR3 contains 14 residues. CDR1 and CDR2 from the germline V gene are KGHSH and LQKENI. The receptor comes from a woman aged 80 or over with active or convalescent COVID-19. The chain links TRBV18 to TRBJ1-1; the match to TRBD1 covers 7 bases. The sample comprised peripheral blood. The CDR3 DNA sequence: TGTGCCAGCTCAGCTGACAGGGTGAGAACTGAAGCTTTCTTT. Translation: CASSADRVRTEAFF.